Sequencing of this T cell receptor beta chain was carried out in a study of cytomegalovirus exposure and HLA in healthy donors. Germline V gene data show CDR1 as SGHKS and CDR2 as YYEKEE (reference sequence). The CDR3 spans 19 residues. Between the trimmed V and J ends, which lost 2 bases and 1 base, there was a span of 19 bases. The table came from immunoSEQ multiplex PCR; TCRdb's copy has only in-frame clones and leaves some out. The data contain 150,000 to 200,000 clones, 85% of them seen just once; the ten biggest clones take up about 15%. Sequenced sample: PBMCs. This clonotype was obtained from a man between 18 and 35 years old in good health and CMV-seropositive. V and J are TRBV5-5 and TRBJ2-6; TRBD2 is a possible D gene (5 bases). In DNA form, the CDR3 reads TGTGCCAGCAGCTTACACCCGACCGCGGGCGGTTCTGGGGCCAACGTCCTGACTTTC. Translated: CASSLHPTAGGSGANVLTF.